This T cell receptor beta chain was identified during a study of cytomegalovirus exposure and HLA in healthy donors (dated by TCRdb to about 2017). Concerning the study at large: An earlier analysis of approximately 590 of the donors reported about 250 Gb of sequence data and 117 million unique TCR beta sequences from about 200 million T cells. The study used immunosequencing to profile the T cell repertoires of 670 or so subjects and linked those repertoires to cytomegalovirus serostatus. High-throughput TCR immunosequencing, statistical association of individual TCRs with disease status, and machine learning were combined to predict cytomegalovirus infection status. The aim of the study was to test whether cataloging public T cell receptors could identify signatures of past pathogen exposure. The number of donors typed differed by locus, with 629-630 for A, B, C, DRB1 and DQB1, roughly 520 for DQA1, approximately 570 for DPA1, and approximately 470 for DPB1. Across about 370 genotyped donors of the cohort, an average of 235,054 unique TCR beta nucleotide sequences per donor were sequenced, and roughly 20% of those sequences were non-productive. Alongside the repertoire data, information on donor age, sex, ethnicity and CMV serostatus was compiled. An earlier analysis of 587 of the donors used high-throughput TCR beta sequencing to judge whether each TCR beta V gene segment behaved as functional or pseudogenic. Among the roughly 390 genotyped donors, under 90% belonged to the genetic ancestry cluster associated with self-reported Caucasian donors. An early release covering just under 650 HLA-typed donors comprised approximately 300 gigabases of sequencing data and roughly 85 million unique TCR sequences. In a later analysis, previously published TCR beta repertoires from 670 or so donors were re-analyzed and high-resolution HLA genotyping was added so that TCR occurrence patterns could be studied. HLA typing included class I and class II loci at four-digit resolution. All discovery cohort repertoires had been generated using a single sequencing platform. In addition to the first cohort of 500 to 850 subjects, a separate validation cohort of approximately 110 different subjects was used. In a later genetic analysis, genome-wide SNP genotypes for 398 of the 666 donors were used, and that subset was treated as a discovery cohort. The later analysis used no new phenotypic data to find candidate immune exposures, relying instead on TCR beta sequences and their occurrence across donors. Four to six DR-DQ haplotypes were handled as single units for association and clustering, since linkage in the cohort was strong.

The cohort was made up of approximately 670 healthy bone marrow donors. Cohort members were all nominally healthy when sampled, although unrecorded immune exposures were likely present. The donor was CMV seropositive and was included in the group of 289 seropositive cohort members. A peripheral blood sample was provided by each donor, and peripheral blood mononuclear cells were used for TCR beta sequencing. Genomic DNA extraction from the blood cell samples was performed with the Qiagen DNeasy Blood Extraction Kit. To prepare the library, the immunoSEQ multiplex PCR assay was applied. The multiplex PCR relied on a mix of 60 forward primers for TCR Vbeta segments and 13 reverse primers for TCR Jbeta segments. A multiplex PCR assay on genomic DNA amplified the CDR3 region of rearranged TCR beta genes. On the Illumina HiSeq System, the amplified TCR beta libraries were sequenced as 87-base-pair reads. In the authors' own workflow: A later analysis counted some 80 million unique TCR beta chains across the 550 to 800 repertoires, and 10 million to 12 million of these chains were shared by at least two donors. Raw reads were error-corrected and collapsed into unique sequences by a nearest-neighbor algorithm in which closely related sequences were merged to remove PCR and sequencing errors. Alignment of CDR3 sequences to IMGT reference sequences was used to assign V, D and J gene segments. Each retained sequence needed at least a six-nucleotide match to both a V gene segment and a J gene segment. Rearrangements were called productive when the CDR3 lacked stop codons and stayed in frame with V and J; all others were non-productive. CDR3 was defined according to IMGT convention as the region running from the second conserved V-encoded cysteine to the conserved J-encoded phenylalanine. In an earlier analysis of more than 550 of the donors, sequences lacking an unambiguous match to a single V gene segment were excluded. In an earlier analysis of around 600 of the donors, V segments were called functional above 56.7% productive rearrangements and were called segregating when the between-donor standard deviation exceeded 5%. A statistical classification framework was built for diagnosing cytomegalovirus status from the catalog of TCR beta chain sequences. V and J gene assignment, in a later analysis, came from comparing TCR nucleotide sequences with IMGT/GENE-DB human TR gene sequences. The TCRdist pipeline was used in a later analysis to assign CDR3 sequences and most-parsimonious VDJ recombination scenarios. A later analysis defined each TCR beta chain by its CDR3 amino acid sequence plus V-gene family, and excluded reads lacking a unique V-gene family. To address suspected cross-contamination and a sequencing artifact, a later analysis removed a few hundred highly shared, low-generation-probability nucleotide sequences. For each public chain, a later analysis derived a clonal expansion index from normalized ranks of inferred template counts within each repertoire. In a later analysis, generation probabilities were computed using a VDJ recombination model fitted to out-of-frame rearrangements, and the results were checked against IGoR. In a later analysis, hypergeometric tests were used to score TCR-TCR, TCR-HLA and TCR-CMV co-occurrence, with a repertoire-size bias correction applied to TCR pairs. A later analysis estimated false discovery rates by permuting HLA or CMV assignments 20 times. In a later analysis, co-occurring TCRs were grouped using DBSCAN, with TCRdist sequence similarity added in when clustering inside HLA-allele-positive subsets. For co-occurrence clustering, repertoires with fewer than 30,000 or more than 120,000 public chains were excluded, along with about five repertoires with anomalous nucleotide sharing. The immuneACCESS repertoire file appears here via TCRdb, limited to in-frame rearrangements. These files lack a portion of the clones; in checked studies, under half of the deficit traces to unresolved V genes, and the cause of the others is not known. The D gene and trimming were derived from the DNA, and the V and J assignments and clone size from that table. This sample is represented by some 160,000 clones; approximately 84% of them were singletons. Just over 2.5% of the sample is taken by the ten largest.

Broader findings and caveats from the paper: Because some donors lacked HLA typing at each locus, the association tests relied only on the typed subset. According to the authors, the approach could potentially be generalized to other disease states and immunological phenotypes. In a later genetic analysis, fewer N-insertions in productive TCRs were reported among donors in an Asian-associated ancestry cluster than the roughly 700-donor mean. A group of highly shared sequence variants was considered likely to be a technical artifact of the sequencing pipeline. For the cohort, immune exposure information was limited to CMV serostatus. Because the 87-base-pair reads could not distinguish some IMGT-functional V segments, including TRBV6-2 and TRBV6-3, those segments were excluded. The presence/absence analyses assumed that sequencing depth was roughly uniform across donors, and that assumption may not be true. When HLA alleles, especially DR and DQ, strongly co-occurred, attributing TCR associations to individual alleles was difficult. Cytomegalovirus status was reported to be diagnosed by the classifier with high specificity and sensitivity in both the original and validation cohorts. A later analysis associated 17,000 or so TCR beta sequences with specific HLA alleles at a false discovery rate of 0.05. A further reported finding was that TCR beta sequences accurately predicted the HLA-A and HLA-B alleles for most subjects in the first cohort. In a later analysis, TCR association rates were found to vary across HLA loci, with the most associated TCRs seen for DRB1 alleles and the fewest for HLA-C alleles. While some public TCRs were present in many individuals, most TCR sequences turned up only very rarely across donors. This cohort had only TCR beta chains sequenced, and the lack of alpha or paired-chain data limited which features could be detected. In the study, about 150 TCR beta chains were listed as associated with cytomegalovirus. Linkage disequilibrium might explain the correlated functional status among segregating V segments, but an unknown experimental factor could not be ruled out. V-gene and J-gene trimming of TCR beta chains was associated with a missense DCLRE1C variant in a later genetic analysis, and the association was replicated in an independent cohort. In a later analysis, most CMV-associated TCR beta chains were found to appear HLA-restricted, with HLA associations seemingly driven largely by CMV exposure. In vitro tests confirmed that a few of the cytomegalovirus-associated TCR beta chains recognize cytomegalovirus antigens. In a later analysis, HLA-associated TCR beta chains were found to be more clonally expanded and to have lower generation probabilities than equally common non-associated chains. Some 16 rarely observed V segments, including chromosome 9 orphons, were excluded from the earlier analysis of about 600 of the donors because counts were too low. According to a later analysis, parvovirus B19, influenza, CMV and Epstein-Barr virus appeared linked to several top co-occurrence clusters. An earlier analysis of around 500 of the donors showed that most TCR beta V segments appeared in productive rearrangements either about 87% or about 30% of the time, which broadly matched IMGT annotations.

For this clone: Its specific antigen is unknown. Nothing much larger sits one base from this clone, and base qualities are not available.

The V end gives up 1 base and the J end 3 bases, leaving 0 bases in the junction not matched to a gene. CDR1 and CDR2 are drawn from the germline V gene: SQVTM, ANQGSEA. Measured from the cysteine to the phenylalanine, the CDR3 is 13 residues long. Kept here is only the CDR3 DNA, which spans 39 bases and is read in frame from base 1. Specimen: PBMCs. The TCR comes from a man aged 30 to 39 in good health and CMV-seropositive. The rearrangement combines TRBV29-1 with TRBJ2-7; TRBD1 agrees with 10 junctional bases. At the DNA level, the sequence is TGCAGCGTTGAAGGGACAGGGGGCTACGAGCAGTACTTC. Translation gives CSVEGTGGYEQYF.